The rows below give T cell receptor beta chains drawn from one sample of a study of cytomegalovirus exposure and HLA in healthy donors. Data came from immunoSEQ multiplex PCR; TCRdb stores just in-frame clones and leaves some out. Of some 130,000 clones in the sample, more than 75% were seen once. The sequenced sample was PBMCs. Receptor source: a man aged 25 to 45 in good health and CMV-seronegative. CDR3s include the opening cysteine and the closing phenylalanine or tryptophan. Each record gives: D gene, clone size, J gene, V gene, CDR3 DNA, CDR3 protein. D genes are given only for firm matches. Clone size is not always given. Where it is, it says once, few, many or a class for expanded clones.

TRBD1 NA TRBJ1-1 TRBV28 TGTGCCAGCAGTCAGGACAGGGGTTTCACTGAAGCTTTCTTT CASSQDRGFTEAFF
TRBD2 NA TRBJ2-7 TRBV11-3 TGTGCCAGCAGCCCCGGGGAGGGTAGCGACGAGCAGTACTTC CASSPGEGSDEQYF
NA once TRBJ2-7 TRBV5-5 TGTGCCAGCAGCGGCGGGGTCCCTCTTCTCTACGAGCAGTACTTC CASSGGVPLLYEQYF
NA NA TRBJ2-3 TRBV5-1 TGCGCCAGCAGCTTGGCCGTGGCGGGTGACGCCGATACGCAGTATTTT CASSLAVAGDADTQYF
TRBD2 NA TRBJ2-5 TRBV7-9 TGTGCCAGCAGCTCTAATCCGGGGGGAAGGTGGCAAGAGACCCAGTACTTC CASSSNPGGRWQETQYF
NA NA TRBJ2-7 TRBV7-8 TGTGCCAGCAGCTTCGGGAAAACCTACGAGCAGTACTTC CASSFGKTYEQYF
NA few TRBJ2-1 TRBV7-9 TGTGCCAGCAGCTTAGAACAGTTAATCAATGAGCAGTTCTTC CASSLEQLINEQFF
NA NA TRBJ2-1 TRBV30 TGTGCCTGGAGTGTACAGGACAGAGGAAATGAGCAGTTCTTC CAWSVQDRGNEQFF
TRBD2 few TRBJ2-7 TRBV5-6 TGTGCCAGCGGTCGGGGGGCCTACGAGCAGTACTTC CASGRGAYEQYF
NA NA TRBJ2-3 TRBV11-3 TGTGCCAGCAGCTTCGGGGGGCCAGATACGCAGTATTTT CASSFGGPDTQYF
TRBD2 few TRBJ2-3 TRBV4-2 TGTGCCAGCAGCCAAGTGAGGGCTAGCGGGAGAGATACGCAGTATTTT CASSQVRASGRDTQYF
NA NA TRBJ2-7 TRBV5-1 TGCGCCAGCAGCTTGGCCATAGACATCGGCGAGCAGTACTTC CASSLAIDIGEQYF
TRBD2 NA TRBJ2-1 TRBV15 TGTGCCACCAGCAGAACCACTAGCGGGAGTAGAAATGAGCAGTTCTTC CATSRTTSGSRNEQFF
NA NA TRBJ2-1 TRBV4-1 TGCGCCAGCAGCCAGCTGAGCTCCTACAATGAGCAGTTCTTC CASSQLSSYNEQFF
NA NA TRBJ1-4 TRBV28 TGTGCCAGCAGTCAGGGGGAAAAACTGTTTTTT CASSQGEKLFF
NA NA TRBJ2-5 TRBV11-2 TGTGCCAGCAGTTATATAGCGGATCAAGAGACCCAGTACTTC CASSYIADQETQYF
TRBD2 NA TRBJ2-2 TRBV6-5 TGTGCCAGCAACTCGGGTACTAGCGGATCCGGGGAGCTGTTTTTT CASNSGTSGSGELFF
TRBD1 NA TRBJ2-1 TRBV28 TGTGCCAGCACCGACTCCGGGACAGAATACAATGCGCAGTTCTTC CASTDSGTEYNAQFF
TRBD1 NA TRBJ1-2 TRBV28 TGTGCCAGCAGTTTATCCGGGTATCCAGGGGGCGGGGATGGCTACACCTTC CASSLSGYPGGGDGYTF
NA few TRBJ2-2 TRBV27 TGTGCCAGCAGTTTCTCAGGGACCGGGGAGCTGTTTTTT CASSFSGTGELFF
TRBD1 NA TRBJ2-7 TRBV6-6 TGTGCCAGCGGGCCGGGACAGGGGACCGAGCAGTACTTC CASGPGQGTEQYF
NA few TRBJ2-3 TRBV6-4 TGTGCCGCTAGGGCGGGGCACACAGATACGCAGTATTTT CAARAGHTDTQYF
NA NA TRBJ2-5 TRBV6-5 TGTGCCAGCAGTTGGAGAGAGACCCAGTACTTC CASSWRETQYF
NA NA TRBJ2-7 TRBV25-1 TGTGCCAGCAGTGAACAGTTCTACGAGCAGTACTTC CASSEQFYEQYF
TRBD2 NA TRBJ2-7 TRBV5-3 TGTGCCAGAAGCCTTGTTCCGGGACTAGAGGCGTACGAGCAGTACTTC CARSLVPGLEAYEQYF
NA NA TRBJ2-5 TRBV20-1 TGCAGTGCTAGACGCGAGGAGACCCAGTACTTC CSARREETQYF
NA NA TRBJ2-3 TRBV11-1 TGTGCCAGCAGCCATTCCGTCAGAGATACGCAGTATTTT CASSHSVRDTQYF
TRBD1 NA TRBJ2-3 TRBV5-1 TGCGCCAGCAAGGACAGGGACACAGATACGCAGTATTTT CASKDRDTDTQYF
TRBD1 NA TRBJ2-3 TRBV18 TGTGCCAGCTCACCACAGGGGGCGCAGAATACGCAGTATTTT CASSPQGAQNTQYF
TRBD1 once TRBJ2-7 TRBV18 TGTGCCAGCTCAACCGGGACAGCGATCGGGCAGTACTTC CASSTGTAIGQYF
NA NA TRBJ2-3 TRBV5-4 TGTGCCAGCAGCCCTGATTCTAGCGATACGCAGTATTTT CASSPDSSDTQYF
NA NA TRBJ2-7 TRBV19 TGTGCCAGTAGTATCGGTTGGCAGGGCTTCTACGAGCAGTACTTC CASSIGWQGFYEQYF
TRBD1 NA TRBJ2-1 TRBV18 TGTGCCAGCTCACAAGCGCAGGGGGCCGATGAGCAGTTCTTC CASSQAQGADEQFF
NA NA TRBJ2-3 TRBV7-2 TGTGCCAGCAGCTTACCGGGATGGAGGGATACGCAGTATTTT CASSLPGWRDTQYF
NA NA TRBJ2-2 TRBV5-1 TGCGCCAGCAGCTTGGGGAGACCGAACACCGGGGAGCTGTTTTTT CASSLGRPNTGELFF
NA NA TRBJ2-2 TRBV7-6 TGTGCCAGCAGCTTACGAGGGGGAGAGGCGGGCACCGGGGAGCTGTTTTTT CASSLRGGEAGTGELFF
NA few TRBJ1-2 TRBV2 TGTGCCAGCAGTGAAGGTGGGCTACTGGTCTATGGCTACACCTTC CASSEGGLLVYGYTF
TRBD1 few TRBJ2-7 TRBV6-5 TGTGCCAGCAGTCCCCCGGGACAGGGGGACGAGCAGTACTTC CASSPPGQGDEQYF
NA NA TRBJ2-7 TRBV27 TGTGCCAGCAGTTTAGTTGGGGGGTTCTACGAGCAGTACTTC CASSLVGGFYEQYF